This passage covers 20 T cell receptor beta chains from one sample sequenced in a study of CD8 T cells in Susac syndrome (dated by TCRdb to the late 2010s). Receptor amplification or capture employed the immunoSEQ multiplex PCR assay. RNA was extracted using the RNeasy kit, and 0.5 to 1 microgram was reverse transcribed with random hexamers. TCRdb reprocessing: public reads trimmed at Q25 with fastp, clones called with MiXCR, in-frame beta chains kept. Rows with one shared CDR3 protein collapse into an entry with the most common genes and DNA. A total of hundreds of thousands of distinct CDR3 sequences appear in this sample, about 96% of them only once. 0.095% of the sample is in the top ten clones. Sequenced input: CD4+ T cells from PBMCs. The receptors originated from a human donor with multiple sclerosis.

The V and J genes are TRBV7-3 and TRBJ2-3, with D perhaps TRBD2 (6 bases). Germline-derived CDR1 and CDR2 are SGHTA and FQGTGA. V was shortened by 5 bases and J by 5 bases, with 14 bases between the two germline ends. The CDR3 extends over 14 amino acids. CDR3 residues: CASSPARGLDTQYF. Written as DNA, the CDR3 is TGTGCCAGCAGCCCCGCCCGGGGACTAGATACGCAGTATTTT.

The CDR3 here is CSARGDPTDTEAFF. The DNA for the CDR3 is TGCAGTGCTAGAGGGGACCCAACGGACACTGAAGCTTTCTTT. The V gene is TRBV20-1, the J gene TRBJ1-1, with D possibly TRBD1 on 5 matching bases. Trimming pared 1 base from V and 3 bases from J, leaving 12 bases between. The CDR3 runs to 14 residues. Per germline, CDR1 DFQATT and CDR2 SNEGSKA (reference sequence).

The rearrangement joins TRBV2 to TRBJ2-3; D call uncertain. V lost 1 base, J lost 3 bases, and 8 bases lay in between. This CDR3 region has 14 residues. Germline CDR1 reads SNHLY; CDR2 reads FYNNEI. The CDR3 sequence is CASSEGLGTDTQYF. The CDR3 coding sequence is TGTGCCAGCAGTGAAGGGCTAGGGACAGATACGCAGTATTTT.

This chain connects TRBV30 to TRBJ2-1; D is ambiguous. The V end was cut by 2 bases, the J end by 7 bases, with 9 bases between. This CDR3 has 12 residues. Per the germline V gene, CDR1 is GTSNPN and CDR2 is SVGIG (reference sequence). CDR3 in DNA: TGTGCCTGGAGTCATATGGGTAATGAGCAGTTCTTC. This sequence encodes CAWSHMGNEQFF.

The chain uses TRBV27 and TRBJ2-7; tentatively, D is TRBD1 (6 bases). With 4 bases removed from V and 5 bases from J, the gap between germline ends came to 12 bases. CDR3 size: 13 residues. CDR1 and CDR2 from the germline V gene are MNHEY and SMNVEV (reference sequence). The CDR3 DNA follows: TGTGCCAGCAGTTACAGGGAAGGGAACGAGCAGTACTTC. Translation gives CASSYREGNEQYF.

The rearrangement uses TRBV7-9 and TRBJ2-3; 12 bases line up with TRBD2. The V gene end was trimmed by 2 bases and the J gene end by 2 bases; junction bases not matched to a gene: 5. This CDR3 has 17 amino acids. Germline assignment: CDR1 SEHNR and CDR2 FQNEAQ (reference sequence). The CDR3 region is CASSLIRLAGDTDTQYF. The DNA of the CDR3 is TGTGCCAGCAGCTTAATCCGACTAGCGGGGGACACAGATACGCAGTATTTT.

This rearrangement joins TRBV20-1 to TRBJ1-1; no reliable D call. The germline V gene encodes CDR1 DFQATT and CDR2 SNEGSKA (reference sequence). V lost 7 bases to trimming and J lost 0 bases, with 15 bases between them. The length of the CDR3 is 14 residues. The CDR3 is CSGFQTGVNTEAFF. CDR3 coding DNA: TGCAGTGGCTTCCAGACCGGAGTGAACACTGAAGCTTTCTTT.

This chain connects TRBV5-1 to TRBJ1-5; no clear D. The CDR3 sequence is 15 residues long. Germline-derived CDR1 and CDR2 are SGHRS and YFSETQ. Deletions cut 4 bases from V and 0 bases from J, with 11 bases between. The CDR3 reads CASSLSDPSNQPQHF. For the CDR3, the DNA is TGCGCCAGCAGCCTCAGCGATCCTAGCAATCAGCCCCAGCATTTT.

The rearrangement links TRBV20-1 to TRBJ1-2, with unresolved D. The CDR3 spans 11 residues. V was pared by 6 bases and J by 8 bases, with 13 bases between. CDR1 and CDR2 from the germline V gene are DFQATT and SNEGSKA (reference sequence). The CDR3 loop is CSARNGGGYTF. DNA for the CDR3: TGCAGTGCCCGTAACGGAGGAGGCTACACCTTC.

This chain connects TRBV15 to TRBJ2-7; 8 nucleotides agree with TRBD1. CDR3 length: 15 residues. The V gene's germline CDR1 is LNHNV and CDR2 YYDKDF (reference sequence). V lost 0 bases, J lost 6 bases, and 7 bases stayed unmatched. CDR3 in DNA: TGTGCCACCAGCAGAGATCTAGGACAGGGTAGCGAGCAGTACTTC. It yields the protein CATSRDLGQGSEQYF.

J is TRBJ1-3 and V is TRBV27; D is unclear. Trimming took off 3 bases at V and 0 bases at J, with 12 bases between the two ends. This CDR3 is 16 amino acids long. Germline V gene lookup returns CDR1 MNHEY and CDR2 SMNVEV (reference sequence). The CDR3 DNA reads TGTGCCAGCAGTTTGAGAGGAGGCAGCTCTGGAAACACCATATATTTT. Amino acid sequence: CASSLRGGSSGNTIYF.

V usage is TRBV29-1 and J usage is TRBJ2-5, with D perhaps matching TRBD2 (6 bases). Germline V gene data show CDR1 as SQVTM and CDR2 as ANQGSEA. The CDR3 consists of 14 residues. The V end lost 4 bases, the J end lost 3 bases, and 15 bases lay between the germline ends. CDR3 in amino acids: CSVVGREGKETQYF. In DNA form, the CDR3 reads TGCAGCGTTGTAGGGCGGGAAGGAAAAGAGACCCAGTACTTC.

The gene calls are TRBV20-1 and TRBJ2-1; TRBD2 agrees at 9 bases. After removal of 3 bases from V and 8 bases from J, the junction contained 14 bases not matched to a gene. CDR1 is DFQATT and CDR2 is SNEGSKA in the germline V gene (reference sequence). The CDR3 is 16 amino acids. In DNA, the CDR3 is TGCAGTGCTAGTTCGATAGCTAGCGGGATGTTCCATGAGCAGTTCTTC. The encoded protein is CSASSIASGMFHEQFF.

In this sample, this clonotype turned up once. The chain combines TRBV29-1 with TRBJ1-2; D possibly corresponds to TRBD1 (5 bases). Germline CDR1 is SQVTM and CDR2 is ANQGSEA. V lost 7 bases to trimming and J lost 5 bases, with 14 bases between them. The CDR3 spans 12 residues. In DNA, the CDR3 is TGCAGCGGTGCGGGGGGAGAGTATGGCTACACCTTC. Its translation: CSGAGGEYGYTF.

The genes are TRBV30 and TRBJ2-3; D is undetermined. This CDR3 has 12 amino acids. The germline V gene has CDR1 GTSNPN and CDR2 SVGIG (reference sequence). Trimming shortened V by 1 base and J by 4 bases, and 6 bases separated the two germline ends. In DNA, the CDR3 is TGTGCCTGGAGTGCGCCGTCAGATACGCAGTATTTT. Protein: CAWSAPSDTQYF. Full variable domain (rest looked up from reference TRBV30 and TRBJ2-3): SQTIHQWPATLVQPVGSPLSLECTVEGTSNPNLYWYRQAAGRGLQLLFYSVGIGQISSEVPQNLSASRPQDRQFILSSKKLLLSDSGFYLCAWSAPSDTQYFGPGTRLTVL.

Only one count was recorded for this clonotype. This chain connects TRBV27 to TRBJ2-6; D is undetermined. From germline, CDR1 is MNHEY and CDR2 SMNVEV (reference sequence). V gave up 2 bases and J gave up 0 bases, with 8 bases separating them. The CDR3 totals 16 residues. CDR3 coding DNA: TGTGCCAGCAGTTTACTGACGGTCTCTGGGGCCAACGTCCTGACTTTC. Its translation: CASSLLTVSGANVLTF.

This clonotype was detected only once. The chain combines TRBV20-1 with TRBJ2-5, with D possibly TRBD2 on 6 matching bases. The CDR3 totals 11 residues. CDR1 and CDR2 (germline): DFQATT, SNEGSKA (reference sequence). The ends were cut back, 6 bases at V and 4 bases at J, with 9 bases in the middle. DNA for the CDR3: TGCAGTGCCCTGGGGGGAGAGACCCAGTACTTC. Translated, it gives CSALGGETQYF.

The chain combines TRBV4-1 with TRBJ2-7; TRBD2 matches 7 bases. The CDR3 length is 15 residues. Germline V CDR1 and CDR2: MGHRA, YSYEKL. Trimming took 1 base from V and 2 from J; bases not matched to a gene: 5. CDR3 region: CASSQAGLSTYEQYF. CDR3 in DNA: TGCGCCAGCAGCCAAGCGGGACTATCTACCTACGAGCAGTACTTC.

This chain links TRBV3-1 with TRBJ1-1; no firm D call. CDR1 is LGHDT and CDR2 is YNNKEL in the germline V gene (reference sequence). This CDR3 comprises 16 residues. The V and J ends lost 3 bases and 0 bases respectively, with 14 bases between them. The CDR3 coding sequence is TGTGCCAGCAGCCAGGCCCCCGGGCACCTGAACACTGAAGCTTTCTTT. Residues: CASSQAPGHLNTEAFF. The entire variable domain, with the rest obtained from reference TRBV3-1 and TRBJ1-1, is as follows: DTAVSQTPKYLVTQMGNDKSIKCEQNLGHDTMYWYKQDSKKFLKIMFSYNNKELIINETVPNRFSPKSPDKAHLNLHINSLELGDSAVYFCASSQAPGHLNTEAFFGQGTRLTVV.

The chain joins TRBV2 to TRBJ1-4, with D tentatively TRBD1 (5 bases). The CDR3 extends over 14 amino acids. CDR1 and CDR2 from the germline V gene are SNHLY and FYNNEI. Trimming left V 5 bases short and J 3 bases short, with 10 bases between. The CDR3 DNA sequence: TGTGCCAGCAGTCGACAGAGAGCTAATGAAAAACTGTTTTTT. Protein: CASSRQRANEKLFF.